This TCR beta chain was retrieved from a study of graft-versus-host responses after intestinal transplantation. Across the study: Among the recipients, all got anti-thymocyte globulin induction and then tacrolimus and steroids for around 3 years.

The CDR3 spans 12 residues. V lost 5 bases to trimming and J lost 4 bases, with 8 bases between them. Germline CDR1 and CDR2: SGHVS and FNYEAQ. Notes on this clone: The antigen remains unidentified.

Sequencing was performed with immunoSEQ multiplex PCR; in TCRdb, only in-frame clones are kept and a portion is missing. Of about 110,000 clones detected, about 94% appear once; the ten largest clones hold 0.4% to 0.55%. The clonotype comes from a human donor who received an intestinal transplant. The chain employs TRBV7-6 and TRBJ2-5; no clear D gene. The specimen comprised unstimulated CD8+ T cells sorted from spleen or lymph node cells, sampled before intestinal transplant. The CDR3 DNA reads as TGTGCCAGCAGCCCTTTGCGAGAGACCCAGTACTTC. It yields the protein CASSPLRETQYF.